Presented here are 4 T cell receptor beta chains from one specimen sequenced in a study of blood T cell repertoires in COVID-19. The assay was immunoSEQ multiplex PCR, and TCRdb's table has in-frame clones only and misses some. The data show over 150,000 clones, with about four fifths seen just once and about 29% held by the top ten. Input material: peripheral blood. The source of these receptors is a woman aged 55-70 years with acute or convalescent COVID-19.

The gene calls are TRBV2 and TRBJ2-3, with a tentative D call TRBD2 (6 bases). Trimming took 5 bases from V and 6 from J, leaving 9 bases between them. Germline V gene lookup returns CDR1 SNHLY and CDR2 FYNNEI. The CDR3 is 12 amino acids. This chain's CDR3 is CASSLGTDTQYF. CDR3 DNA: TGTGCCAGCAGTTTGGGGACTGATACGCAGTATTTT.

The sample holds many counts of this clone. This chain connects TRBV7-9 to TRBJ2-3; possibly TRBD1 for D (6 bases). The CDR3 is made up of 14 amino acids. CDR1 is SEHNR, CDR2 FQNEAQ, per germline (reference sequence). The germline V and J ends were trimmed by 0 bases and 5 bases, with 9 bases remaining between them. The CDR3 loop is CASSLAEGGDTQYF. CDR3 DNA: TGTGCCAGCAGCTTAGCGGAAGGGGGAGATACGCAGTATTTT.

This rearrangement joins TRBV19 to TRBJ1-6; 9 nucleotides agree with TRBD1. Germline V gene sequence: CDR1 LNHDA, CDR2 SQIVND (reference sequence). The CDR3 is 15 amino acids. V lost 6 bases and J lost 6; bases outside the gene matches: 6. CDR3 residues: CASSRTGVGNSPLHF. The DNA for the CDR3 is TGTGCCAGTAGCAGGACAGGGGTTGGTAATTCACCCCTCCACTTT.

This clone was counted a single time. This chain joins TRBV6-6 and TRBJ2-5; weak D call: TRBD1 (5 bases). Trimming removed 5 bases at V and 2 bases at J, with 15 bases between. Germline values: CDR1 MNHNY, CDR2 SVGAGI (reference sequence). The CDR3 has 15 amino acids. The CDR3 DNA reads TGTGCCAGCAGTGCGGAGCCAGGGATACAAGAGACCCAGTACTTC. This codes for CASSAEPGIQETQYF.